This T cell receptor beta chain was observed in a study of PD-1 blockade in classical Hodgkin lymphoma (TCRdb year 2020). For context, the study as a whole: Nivolumab dosing was 3 mg/kg intravenously every 2 weeks, continuing until either disease progression or unacceptable toxicity. To define a peripheral blood immune signature of response to PD-1 blockade in classical Hodgkin lymphoma, the study combined TCR beta sequencing with CyTOF.

The Qiagen DNeasy kit was used to extract genomic DNA both from unsorted PBMCs and from the negatively selected CD4+ and CD8+ fractions. Amplification of TCR beta CDR3 regions was done by immunoSEQ multiplex PCR with primers that anneal to V and J segments. A synthetic immune receptor repertoire was used to minimize amplification bias, and any remaining bias was removed computationally after sequencing. Per the authors' processing: Custom Python scripts were used to quantify repertoire diversity as the Shannon entropy index. The unsorted, CD4+ and CD8+ repertoires were each analyzed separately, with the exception of combined analyses, where CD4+ and CD8+ sequences were merged in silico. Clonal expansion was defined as a frequency increase of at least 2-fold after treatment compared with C1D1, and clones undetected at baseline were assigned a pseudocount of 0.5. Singleton clones were defined as clones with 0 or 1 copy at C1D1, and non-singleton clones were defined as clones with 2 or more copies. By matching protein sequences in sorted samples from the same patient, clones expanded in unsorted samples were annotated as CD4+, CD8+ or unknown. Wilcoxon tests on paired samples were used to test diversity changes from C1D1 to C4D1. TCRdb's version of the immuneACCESS table is confined to in-frame rearrangements and falls short of the full clone set. An unresolved V gene accounts for under half of the shortfall where checked; the remainder is of unknown origin. The V and J calls and the clone size are those of that table, but D and trimming were determined from the DNA. This sample has some 43,000 clones in its table, and around 83% of those were observed once. The top ten hold less than 7% of the sample.

The meaning of the sample's time point label: cycle 2 day 1 (C2D1) of nivolumab. All trial patients had relapsed after autologous stem cell transplantation, with cohorts A, B and C differing in prior brentuximab vedotin exposure. The trial cohort comprised 60 or so patients with relapsed/refractory classical Hodgkin lymphoma whose best overall responses were complete response, partial response or progressive disease. Single-agent nivolumab was administered to trial patients in the multi-cohort phase II CheckMate 205 trial. An independent review committee assessed best overall response by applying the 2007 International Working Group response criteria. Trial PBMCs were collected immediately before nivolumab initiation (C1D1) and during therapy at cycle 2 day 1 and cycle 4 day 1. After peripheral blood was drawn into 8 mL Vacutainer Cell Preparation Tubes, PBMCs were isolated by centrifugation and then cryopreserved.

For this clone: Its antigen is not yet known. No much larger clone is present one base from it, and per-base qualities are unavailable.

Beyond this particular receptor, the publication reports: The study covered only a single clinical trial cohort, and the causes of the repertoire differences, possibly disease activity or prior therapy, were still not defined. Baseline diversity similar to that of newly diagnosed patients was observed in trial patients achieving complete response, whereas significantly lower diversity was observed in partial responders and progressors. CD4+ but not CD8+ TCR diversity rose significantly by C4D1 (p=0.0027 vs p=0.16), most apparent in complete responders (p=0.02). Newly diagnosed patients were reported to have lower baseline TCR diversity than healthy donors, and relapsed/refractory patients were reported to have lower baseline TCR diversity still. Lower diversity was observed in patients in whom nivolumab was started less than 1 year after ASCT, and these patients were excluded from later analyses so that confounding by immune reconstitution would be avoided.

The CDR3 holds 14 amino acids from the cysteine to the phenylalanine. Only CDR3 DNA is held: 42 bases, read in frame from base 1. Trimming takes 4 bases from V and 2 bases from J, and the germline ends sit 12 bases apart. The germline V gene gives CDR1 as KGHSH and CDR2 as LQKENI. The receptor chain draws on TRBV18 and TRBJ2-7, and TRBD2 may be the D gene, going by 6 matching bases. The source of this sequence is a human donor with classical Hodgkin lymphoma. The sequenced sample was peripheral blood mononuclear cells (PBMCs), obtained before the second cycle of nivolumab. The bases read TGTGCCAGCTCACTGGGACTGGACCCCTACGAGCAGTACTTC. Protein translation: CASSLGLDPYEQYF. The CDR3 plus the reference TRBV18 and TRBJ2-7 genes for the other parts give the full variable domain: NAGVMQNPRHLVRRRGQEARLRCSPMKGHSHVYWYRQLPEEGLKFMVYLQKENIIDESGMPKERFSAEFPKEGPSILRIQQVVRGDSAAYFCASSLGLDPYEQYFGPGTRLTVT.